These 4 T cell receptor beta chains were all obtained from the same sample, sequenced in a study of cytomegalovirus exposure and HLA in healthy donors. The PCR ran on 60 Vbeta and 13 Jbeta primers. Generated by immunoSEQ multiplex PCR, the TCRdb table keeps only in-frame clones and is missing some. This repertoire shows about 250,000 clones, around nine tenths found once; its top ten account for 1.5% to 2%. Sequences were obtained from PBMCs. The receptor source for this set is a girl aged 2 to 10 in good health and CMV-seronegative.

This chain joins TRBV27 and TRBJ2-1, with 9 bases fitting TRBD2. In germline, CDR1 is MNHEY, CDR2 SMNVEV (reference sequence). J lost 7 bases, V lost 6 bases, and 7 bases had no gene match. This CDR3 spans 14 amino acids. CDR3 amino acids: CASRSGTSYNEQFF. The CDR3 nucleotides read TGTGCCAGCAGATCCGGGACTAGCTATAATGAGCAGTTCTTC.

V usage is TRBV7-9 and J usage is TRBJ2-4; 7 nucleotides line up with TRBD2. V trimming: 4 bases; J trimming: 0 bases; junction bases outside the gene matches: 9. Per the germline V gene, CDR1 is SEHNR and CDR2 is FQNEAQ (reference sequence). This CDR3 contains 17 residues. In nucleotides, the CDR3 is TGTGCCAGCAGCTCTTCCCGGGACTATGGAGCCAAAAACATTCAGTACTTC. Protein: CASSSSRDYGAKNIQYF.

CDR3 region: CASSDLLTGQNEKLFF. CDR3 DNA sequence: TGTGCCAGCAGTGACCTTCTGACAGGTCAGAATGAAAAACTGTTTTTT. The chain is built from TRBV6-1 and TRBJ1-4; TRBD1 is a possible D gene (6 bases). This CDR3 has 16 residues. Trimming left V 3 bases short and J 5 bases short, with 16 bases between. Germline values: CDR1 MNHNS, CDR2 SASEGT.

The chain recombines TRBV27 with TRBJ2-5, with 14 nucleotides matching TRBD2. V shed 5 bases and J 5 bases; nucleotides not matched to a gene: 7. The CDR3 totals 16 residues. The V gene's germline CDR1 is MNHEY and CDR2 SMNVEV (reference sequence). The CDR3 DNA is TGTGCCAGCAGTCGACTAGCGGGAGGGCCCGGGGAGACCCAGTACTTC. It codes for CASSRLAGGPGETQYF.